The clone carrying this T cell receptor beta chain has at least ten counts. The CDR3 has 16 residues. The germline V gene has CDR1 SGHVS and CDR2 FNYEAQ. Deletions cut 1 base from V and 4 bases from J, with 16 bases between. These data belong to a study of metastatic and nonmetastatic thyroid tumors. Study at large: From malignant and benign thyroid patients, repertoires in blood and in tumor or nodule tissue were compared.

Patients underwent thyroid surgery, and none had received any treatment before it. TCRdb reanalyzed the PCR reads via MiXCR. The data hold about 28,000 clones, with 20% to 25% observed a single time. The rearrangement uses TRBV7-6 and TRBJ2-5, with D unclear. Material: blood. The sequence derives from a female donor with papillary thyroid cancer or a benign thyroid nodule (not recorded which). Some clones in this sample may be carry-over from other donors' samples. CDR3 nucleotides: TGTGCCAGCAGCTTAGAGGCATTCCCCATAGGAGAGACCCAGTACTTC. Protein sequence: CASSLEAFPIGETQYF.